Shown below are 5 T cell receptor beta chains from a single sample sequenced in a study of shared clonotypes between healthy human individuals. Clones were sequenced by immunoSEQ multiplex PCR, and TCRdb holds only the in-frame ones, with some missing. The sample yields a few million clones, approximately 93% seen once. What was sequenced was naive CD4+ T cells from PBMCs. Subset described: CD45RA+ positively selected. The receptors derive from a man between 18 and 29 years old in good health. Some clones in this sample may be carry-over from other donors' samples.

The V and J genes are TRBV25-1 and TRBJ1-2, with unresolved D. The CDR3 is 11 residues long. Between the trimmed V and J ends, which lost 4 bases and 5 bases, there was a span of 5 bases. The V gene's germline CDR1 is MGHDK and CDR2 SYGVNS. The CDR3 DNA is TGTGCCAGCAGTGGTCAGTATGGCTACACCTTC. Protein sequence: CASSGQYGYTF.

CDR3 sequence reads: CASIRTVDRGYTEAFF. The DNA of the CDR3 is TGTGCCAGCATCAGAACAGTGGACAGGGGGTACACTGAAGCTTTCTTT. The rearrangement links TRBV6-6 to TRBJ1-1, with 10 nucleotides matching TRBD1. CDR1 is MNHNY, CDR2 SVGAGI, per germline (reference sequence). Trimming at V came to 7 bases and at J to 3 bases, leaving 11 bases not matched to a gene. This CDR3 spans 16 amino acids.

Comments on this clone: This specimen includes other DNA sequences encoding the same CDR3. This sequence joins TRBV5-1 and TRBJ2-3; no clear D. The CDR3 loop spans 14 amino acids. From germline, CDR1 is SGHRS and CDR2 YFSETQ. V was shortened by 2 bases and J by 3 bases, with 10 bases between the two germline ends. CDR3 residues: CASSLNLGTDTQYF. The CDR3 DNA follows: TGCGCCAGCAGCTTAAACCTGGGGACAGATACGCAGTATTTT.

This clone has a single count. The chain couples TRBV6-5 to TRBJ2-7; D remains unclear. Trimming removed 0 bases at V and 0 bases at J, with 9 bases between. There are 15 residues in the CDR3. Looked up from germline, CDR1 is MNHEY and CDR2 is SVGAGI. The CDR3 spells CASSYSGRTSYEQYF. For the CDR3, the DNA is TGTGCCAGCAGTTACTCGGGCAGAACCTCCTACGAGCAGTACTTC.

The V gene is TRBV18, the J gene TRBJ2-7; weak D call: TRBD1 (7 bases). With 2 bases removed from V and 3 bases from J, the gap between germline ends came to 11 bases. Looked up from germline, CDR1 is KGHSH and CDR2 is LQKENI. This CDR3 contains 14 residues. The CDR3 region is CASSPGGGVYEQYF. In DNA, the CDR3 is TGTGCCAGCTCACCAGGAGGGGGCGTCTACGAGCAGTACTTC.